The 24 T cell receptor beta chains presented below share a single source sample, sequenced in a study of CD8 T cells in ankylosing spondylitis. TCRdb re-derived calls from the 5' RACE reads in MiXCR, one entry per CDR3 protein. This table has more than 150,000 distinct CDR3 sequences, about an eighth appearing once. Sequencing used blood, either unsorted or a sorted T cell fraction (not recorded which). Receptors were obtained from a female donor with ankylosing spondylitis or in good health (not recorded which).

As for this clonotype: This sequence may be a read error, since a much larger clone differs from it by one base. The V gene is TRBV20-1, the J gene TRBJ2-7, with a possible D match to TRBD2 (5 bases). The V end was cut by 7 bases, the J end by 5 bases, with 18 bases between. Germline CDR1 and CDR2: DFQATT and SNEGSKA (reference sequence). CDR3 length: 13 amino acids. CDR3 sequence: CSGAYERTHEQYF. The CDR3 coding sequence is TGCAGTGGAGCCTATGAGCGGACCCACGAGCAGTACTTC.

In this sample, this clonotype turned up many times. The CDR3 reads CASRKGRGLCGYTF. The CDR3 DNA follows: TGTGCCAGCAGAAAAGGCAGGGGGCTGTGCGGCTACACCTTC. The V and J genes are TRBV9 and TRBJ1-2; 8 bases agree with TRBD1. Per the germline V gene, CDR1 is SGDLS and CDR2 is YYNGEE. The CDR3 is 14 amino acids. V was pared by 5 bases and J by 8 bases, with 11 bases of the junction left unmatched.

This clonotype came up many times. V and J are TRBV4-3 and TRBJ2-2, with TRBD2 as a possible D gene (6 bases). This CDR3 has 14 residues. Trimming pared 4 bases from V and 5 bases from J, leaving 11 bases between. CDR1 LGHNA and CDR2 YSLEER come from the germline V gene. Here the CDR3 DNA reads TGCGCCAGCAGCCCCCCGGGAGAAACCGGGGAGCTGTTTTTT. Protein: CASSPPGETGELFF.

With regard to this clonotype: One end of the junction fails to match germline, which may point to a read error. V is TRBV7-2 and J is TRBJ2-3; D tentatively reads TRBD1 or TRBD2 (6 bases each). CDR1 and CDR2 (germline): SGHTA, FQGNSA. This CDR3 is 14 amino acids long. The CDR3 is CAISLERGRDTQYF. Written as DNA, the CDR3 is TGTGCCATCAGCTTAGAACGGGGGCGGGATACGCAGTATTTT.

This clonotype was counted only a few times. The CDR3 nucleotides read TGCGCCAGCAGCTTGGTCCCGGGGAATACGCAGTATTTT. Its translation is CASSLVPGNTQYF. The rearrangement links TRBV5-1 to TRBJ2-3, with a possible D match to TRBD2 (5 bases). From germline, CDR1 is SGHRS and CDR2 YFSETQ. The CDR3 is made up of 13 amino acids. The V end lost 0 bases, the J end lost 7 bases, and 9 bases lay between the germline ends.

This clonotype was seen ten or more times. This chain joins TRBV20-1 and TRBJ1-1; possible D gene TRBD1, 5 bases. V dropped 2 bases and J dropped 0 bases, with 10 bases sitting between them. The germline V gene encodes CDR1 DFQATT and CDR2 SNEGSKA (reference sequence). The CDR3 covers 14 residues. In DNA, the CDR3 is TGCAGTGCTAGAACAGGAATATTGAACACTGAAGCTTTCTTT. This translates into CSARTGILNTEAFF.

This clonotype was found many times. This chain links TRBV12-3 or TRBV12-4 with TRBJ1-4, with TRBD1 matching 7 bases. The CDR3 length is 15 residues. V was clipped by 8 bases and J by 3 bases; unmatched bases: 9. This CDR3 is CASHQGGWANEKLFF. For the CDR3, the DNA is TGTGCCAGCCACCAAGGGGGCTGGGCTAATGAAAAACTGTTTTTT.

This clonotype came up many times. The chain is built from TRBV6-5 and TRBJ2-1; TRBD1 might be the D (6 bases). Between the trimmed V and J ends, which lost 6 bases and 4 bases, there was a span of 10 bases. The germline V gene has CDR1 MNHEY and CDR2 SVGAGI. CDR3 size: 13 residues. Written as DNA, the CDR3 is TGTGCCAGCAGCTACACAGGGTACAATGAGCAGTTCTTC. It codes for CASSYTGYNEQFF.

This clonotype was detected many times. The chain employs TRBV5-1 and TRBJ2-1, with a tentative D call TRBD1 (6 bases). CDR1 SGHRS and CDR2 YFSETQ come from the germline V gene. The CDR3 consists of 13 residues. Trimming removed 2 bases at V and 8 bases at J, with 11 bases between. The CDR3 DNA sequence: TGCGCCAGCAGCTTAACAGGGCGGGATGAGCAGTTCTTC. Translating it yields CASSLTGRDEQFF.

The chain combines TRBV7-9 with TRBJ2-7; TRBD2 aligns across 10 bases. This CDR3 has 15 amino acids. Germline V gene sequence: CDR1 SEHNR, CDR2 FQNEAQ (reference sequence). Trimming cost V 0 bases and J 9 bases; bases outside gene matches: 8. The CDR3: CASSLAVPSGSAQYF. The CDR3 coding sequence is TGTGCCAGCAGCTTAGCAGTCCCTAGCGGGAGCGCGCAGTACTTC.

This clonotype was recorded many times. This rearrangement joins TRBV12-3 or TRBV12-4 to TRBJ2-5; no clear D gene. V dropped 7 bases and J dropped 3 bases, with 6 bases sitting between them. This CDR3 has 11 residues. CDR3 sequence reads: CASTLKETQYF. The DNA for the CDR3 is TGTGCCAGCACCCTTAAAGAGACCCAGTACTTC.

The rearrangement joins TRBV7-6 to TRBJ1-3; no firm D call. V was pared by 5 bases and J by 8 bases, with 16 bases between. Germline V gene lookup returns CDR1 SGHVS and CDR2 FNYEAQ. This CDR3 comprises 14 residues. The CDR3 protein is CASSPTRAGDTIYF. CDR3 nucleotide sequence: TGTGCCAGCAGCCCCACCCGAGCTGGGGACACCATATATTTT. Drawing the rest from reference TRBV7-6 and TRBJ1-3, the complete variable domain is GAGVSQSPRYKVTKRGQDVALRCDPISGHVSLYWYRQALGQGPEFLTYFNYEAQQDKSGLPNDRFSAERPEGSISTLTIQRTEQRDSAMYRCASSPTRAGDTIYFGEGSWLTVV.

This clonotype showed up many times. The chain is built from TRBV7-2 and TRBJ2-2, with TRBD2 identical over 8 bases. With 4 bases clipped from V and 8 bases from J, the junction kept 9 bases outside the gene matches. The CDR3 is 15 amino acids. CDR1 SGHTA and CDR2 FQGNSA come from the germline V gene. CDR3 residues: CASSSRISGRGELFF. The CDR3, as DNA: TGTGCCAGCAGCTCCAGAATCAGCGGGAGAGGGGAGCTGTTTTTT. Based on the CDR3 plus reference TRBV7-2 and TRBJ2-2, the full variable domain is GAGVSQSPSNKVTEKGKDVELRCDPISGHTALYWYRQSLGQGLEFLIYFQGNSAPDKSGLPSDRFSAERTGGSVSTLTIQRTQQEDSAVYLCASSSRISGRGELFFGEGSRLTVL.

The chain combines TRBV7-9 with TRBJ1-1, with D possibly being TRBD1 (6 bases). The CDR3 extends over 15 amino acids. V lost 1 base, J lost 4 bases, and 13 bases lay in between. The germline gives CDR1 SEHNR, CDR2 FQNEAQ (reference sequence). In DNA form, the CDR3 reads TGTGCCAGCAGCTTAGGAAGTACAGGGACCACTGAAGCTTTCTTT. It specifies CASSLGSTGTTEAFF.

This clonotype was detected ten times or more. The chain joins TRBV20-1 to TRBJ2-7; D tentatively reads TRBD1 or TRBD2 (5 bases each). CDR3 length: 15 residues. V was pared by 0 bases and J by 0 bases, with 12 bases between. Germline values: CDR1 DFQATT, CDR2 SNEGSKA (reference sequence). The CDR3 coding sequence is TGCAGTGCTAGAGATGGGACGGTTAGCTCCTACGAGCAGTACTTC. It translates to CSARDGTVSSYEQYF.

This clonotype was counted only a few times. The chain recombines TRBV7-9 with TRBJ1-5; D might be TRBD1 (6 bases). CDR3 length equals 16 residues. V was clipped by 5 bases and J by 1 base, with 15 bases between them. Germline CDR1 is SEHNR and CDR2 is FQNEAQ (reference sequence). Written as DNA, the CDR3 is TGTGCCAGCAGCCTGGGAGGAGGGGGGAGCAATCAGCCCCAGCATTTT. Amino acid sequence: CASSLGGGGSNQPQHF.

V usage is TRBV7-2 and J usage is TRBJ2-1, with 8 bases aligning to TRBD1. The CDR3 contains 11 residues. The ends lost 5 bases at V and 15 bases at J; junction bases unmatched: 6. The V gene's germline CDR1 is SGHTA and CDR2 FQGNSA. Here the CDR3 reads CASSADRAVFF. The DNA for the CDR3 is TGTGCCAGCAGCGCGGACAGGGCGGTGTTCTTC.

This clonotype has a count of ten or more. The V gene is TRBV20-1, the J gene TRBJ2-2; 10 bases are a match to TRBD1. The V segment lost 5 bases and the J segment 4 bases; nucleotides outside the gene matches: 4. The CDR3 is 14 amino acids. The V gene's germline CDR1 is DFQATT and CDR2 SNEGSKA (reference sequence). DNA of the CDR3: TGCAGTGCTGGAAGGACAGGGGGCACCGGGGAGCTGTTTTTT. Encoded protein: CSAGRTGGTGELFF.

This clonotype occurred many times. The rearrangement links TRBV11-2 to TRBJ2-4; 7 bases are shared with TRBD1. Trimming at V came to 6 bases and at J to 3 bases, leaving 5 bases not matched to a gene. CDR1 SGHAT and CDR2 FQNNGV come from the germline V gene. The CDR3 runs to 14 residues. Written as DNA, the CDR3 is TGTGCCAGCAGTTCCGACAGGGACAAAAACATTCAGTACTTC. Its protein product is CASSSDRDKNIQYF.

The table lists this clonotype with a few counts. This rearrangement joins TRBV5-4 to TRBJ2-3; weak D call: TRBD2 (6 bases). V was shortened by 0 bases and J by 2 bases, with 13 bases between the two germline ends. Per germline, CDR1 SGHNT and CDR2 YYREEE (reference sequence). The CDR3 spans 16 residues. The CDR3 DNA reads TGTGCCAGCAGCTTGGCGGGAGTTGCCGCCACAGATACGCAGTATTTT. Its protein product is CASSLAGVAATDTQYF.

In this sample, this clonotype turned up many times. V gene TRBV20-1 combines with J gene TRBJ1-1, with 7 bases lining up with TRBD1. The CDR3 contains 14 residues. Germline V gives CDR1 DFQATT, CDR2 SNEGSKA (reference sequence). V dropped 8 bases and J dropped 3; count of bases not matched to a gene: 12. The CDR3 sequence: CSTEPQGRHTEAFF. CDR3 nucleotide sequence: TGCAGTACCGAACCACAGGGGCGCCACACTGAAGCTTTCTTT.

This chain uses TRBV7-2 with TRBJ2-1; D is unclear. Germline CDR1 and CDR2: SGHTA and FQGNSA. The CDR3 is 11 amino acids. V lost 7 bases, J lost 11 bases, and 12 bases lay in between. DNA for the CDR3: TGTGCCAGCAACTCCGGGCAGAAGCAGTTCTTC. This sequence encodes CASNSGQKQFF.

The chain combines TRBV5-1 with TRBJ2-1; 10 bases align to TRBD2. The CDR3 is 14 residues long. After removal of 4 bases from V and 7 bases from J, the junction contained 5 bases not matched to a gene. Germline CDR1 reads SGHRS; CDR2 reads YFSETQ. In DNA, the CDR3 is TGCGCCAGCAGCCCGGGACTAGCGCGGAATGAGCAGTTCTTC. Translated, it gives CASSPGLARNEQFF.

Note on this clonotype: One end of the junction is discordant with germline, which a read error may explain. The chain couples TRBV12-3 or TRBV12-4 to TRBJ2-1; D perhaps matches TRBD2 (5 bases). The CDR3 sequence is 13 residues long. CDR3 residues: CSSSLPSIVEQFF. CDR3 sequence (DNA): TGTTCCAGCAGTTTGCCTAGCATTGTTGAGCAGTTCTTC.